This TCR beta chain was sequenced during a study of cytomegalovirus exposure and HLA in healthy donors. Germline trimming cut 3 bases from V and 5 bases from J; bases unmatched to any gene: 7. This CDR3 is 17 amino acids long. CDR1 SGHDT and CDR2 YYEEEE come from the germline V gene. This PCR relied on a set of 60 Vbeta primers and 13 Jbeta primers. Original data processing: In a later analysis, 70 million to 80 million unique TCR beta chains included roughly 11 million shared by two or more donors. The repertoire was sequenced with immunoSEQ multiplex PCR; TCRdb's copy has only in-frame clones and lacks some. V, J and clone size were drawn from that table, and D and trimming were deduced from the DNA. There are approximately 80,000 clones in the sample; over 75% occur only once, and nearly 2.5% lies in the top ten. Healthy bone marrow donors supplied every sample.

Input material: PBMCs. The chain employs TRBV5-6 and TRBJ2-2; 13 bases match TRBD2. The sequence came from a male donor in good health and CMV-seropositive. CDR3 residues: CASSWGLAGTGTGELFF. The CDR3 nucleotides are TGTGCCAGCAGCTGGGGACTAGCGGGAACGGGGACCGGGGAGCTGTTTTTT.